Listed below are T cell receptor beta chains from one sample, sequenced in a study of T cell repertoires in cytomegalovirus infection. MiXCR, run by TCRdb on the reads, gives a single entry per CDR3 protein. Here the sample spans more than 650,000 distinct CDR3 sequences, 35% to 45% being singletons. Sequenced material: PBMCs. The receptors originated from a human donor in good health (CMV status not recorded). Some clones in this sample may be carry-over from other donors' samples. The CDR3 runs from the conserved cysteine through the conserved F or W. D genes are given only for firm matches. Expanded clones get a size class; other rows say once, few or many, or leave the size out.

D gene	J gene	clone size	V gene	CDR3 protein	CDR3 DNA
TRBD2	TRBJ2-7	-	TRBV7-2	CASSLGATSGVTYEQYF	TGTGCCAGCAGCTTAGGGGCGACTAGCGGGGTTACCTACGAGCAGTACTTC
-	TRBJ1-1	many	TRBV7-2	CASSLGPVNTEAFF	TGTGCCAGCAGCTTAGGCCCGGTGAACACTGAAGCTTTCTTT
TRBD2	TRBJ2-2	once	TRBV28	CASSLRTSGGTRTGELFF	TGTGCCAGCAGTTTACGGACTAGCGGGGGGACGAGAACCGGGGAGCTGTTTTTT
-	TRBJ2-7	-	TRBV12-3/TRBV12-4	CASSLILGPNAYEQYF	TGTGCCAGCAGTCTAATATTGGGACCAAATGCCTACGAGCAGTACTTC
TRBD2	TRBJ2-3	-	TRBV28	CASRLAGDPPDTQYF	TGTGCCAGCAGGCTAGCGGGGGACCCCCCAGATACGCAGTATTTT
-	TRBJ2-1	-	TRBV10-3	CAIKQGFSDNEQFF	TGTGCCATTAAACAGGGTTTTAGTGACAATGAGCAGTTCTTC
TRBD2	TRBJ2-1	-	TRBV2	CASSKGGGGSYNEQFF	TGTGCCAGCAGTAAAGGCGGGGGGGGCTCCTACAATGAGCAGTTCTTC
TRBD1	TRBJ1-2	many	TRBV7-2	CASSSHRGRDYGYTF	TGTGCCAGCAGCTCTCACAGGGGGCGGGACTATGGCTACACCTTC
-	TRBJ1-4	-	TRBV6-1	CASRVGATNEKLFF	TGTGCCAGCAGGGTTGGAGCAACTAATGAAAAACTGTTTTTT
TRBD1	TRBJ2-5	-	TRBV20-1	CSARQGAETQYF	TGCAGTGCCCGACAGGGGGCTGAGACCCAGTACTTC
TRBD2	TRBJ2-3	many	TRBV7-2	CASRLAGAGIDTQYF	TGTGCCAGCAGATTAGCGGGAGCGGGCATCGATACGCAGTATTTT
-	TRBJ1-2	-	TRBV27	CASKSGTGFYGYTF	TGTGCCAGCAAGTCCGGGACGGGATTCTATGGCTACACCTTC
-	TRBJ2-7	-	TRBV11-2	CASSLGPGLIYEQYF	TGTGCCAGCAGCTTAGGGCCCGGACTTATCTACGAGCAGTACTTC
-	TRBJ2-1	once	TRBV7-5	CISVLSQGCGSINEQFF	-
-	TRBJ2-7	few	TRBV10-3	CAIRLSSYEQYF	TGTGCCATCAGATTAAGCTCCTACGAGCAGTACTTC
-	TRBJ2-5	-	TRBV27	CASSPKGDPRETQYF	TGTGCCAGCAGCCCCAAGGGGGATCCGCGAGAGACCCAGTACTTC
TRBD1	TRBJ2-5	-	TRBV24-1	CATSDPGQAGETQYF	TGTGCCACCAGTGATCCGGGACAGGCCGGGGAGACCCAGTACTTC
TRBD2	TRBJ2-7	-	TRBV12-3/TRBV12-4	CASSAGTSGGDLTYEQYF	TGTGCCAGCAGTGCCGGGACTAGCGGGGGGGACCTCACCTACGAGCAGTACTTC
-	TRBJ2-7	-	TRBV6-6	CASSSQTPEQYF	TGTGCCAGCAGTTCACAAACACCCGAGCAGTACTTC
TRBD1	TRBJ1-1	-	TRBV7-4	CASTGELAGNTEAFF	TGTGCCAGTACAGGGGAGTTGGCGGGGAACACTGAAGCTTTCTTT
-	TRBJ2-7	-	TRBV3-1	CASSQAAMRVYEQSF	TGTGCCAGCAGCCAGGCTGCGATGCGGGTCTACGAGCAGTCCTTC
-	TRBJ2-5	-	TRBV6-1	CASSARMETQYF	TGTGCCAGCTCGGCTAGGATGGAGACCCAGTACTTC